Detailed here is one T cell receptor (beta chain). This clone was found a few times. Its target antigen remains unknown. No base qualities exist here, and no much larger clone lies one base off it. These data belong to a study of Ad26.COV2.S vaccination and SARS-CoV-2 variants (dated by TCRdb to the early 2020s). With regard to the full study: Vaccine-arm donors came from COV1001, a multicentre, randomized, double-blind, placebo-controlled phase I-IIa trial of Ad26.COV2.S in healthy adults. Ad26.COV2.S was administered intramuscularly at 5 x 10^10 or 1 x 10^11 viral particles, either as a single shot or as two shots given 56 days apart. The specificity and breadth of SARS-CoV-2-reactive T cell receptors after Ad26.COV2.S vaccination were assessed by TCRbeta repertoire sequencing. A total of about 30 samples were included in the TCR-sequenced set, comprising about 20 Ad26.COV2.S vaccine recipients, 5 placebo recipients and 8 SARS-CoV-2 convalescent individuals. Participants in the trial were split at random into five groups of five each, receiving low-dose or high-dose Ad26.COV2.S once or twice, or else placebo on both occasions. Investigators did not know the trial group allocation while performing experiments and assessing outcomes. Points the paper makes about the study in general: Comparable non-spike TCR breadth was observed between vaccine and placebo recipients, consistent with only spike being contained in the vaccine. The study was not powered for comparison of responses between vaccine doses or regimens. The authors noted that total T cell responses may have been underestimated by the TCR breadth and depth analyses. Compared with placebo recipients, Ad26.COV2.S recipients showed higher spike-specific TCR breadth (P = 0.0014). After vaccination, spike-specific CD8+ and CD4+ T cell responses were reported to show substantial breadth.

CDR1 and CDR2 are read off the germline V gene as SGHVS and FQNEAQ. The V end gives up 5 bases and the J end 4 bases, leaving 6 bases in the junction not matched to a gene. From cysteine to phenylalanine, the CDR3 is 14 amino acids long. Solely the CDR3 DNA is kept, with 42 bases framed from the first base. The immunoSEQ Assay was used to sequence TCRbeta CDR3 regions. After extraction, genomic DNA underwent amplification by bias-controlled multiplex PCR, followed by high-throughput sequencing. Regarding the original processing steps: To quantify the absolute abundance of every unique TCRbeta CDR3 region, sequences were collapsed and filtered. T cell fraction was estimated by normalization of TCRbeta template counts to usable DNA, with usable DNA being measured through amplification of reference genes present in all nucleated cells. Repertoire TCRs were annotated as SARS-CoV-2-specific by exact matching of V gene, CDR3 amino acid sequence and J gene to a known reactive TCR set. The reference SARS-CoV-2 TCR set was derived from MIRA and filtered for enrichment in COVID-19-positive ImmuneCODE repertoires, a step that removed public or cross-reactive TCRs. Using the MIRA antigens, annotated TCRs were further analysed by specific ORF or by position within an ORF. Breadth was defined as annotated unique rearrangements over total unique productive rearrangements; depth was the summed frequency of those rearrangements. TCR breadth was compared between groups using two-sided Wilcoxon rank-sum tests. Sourced from immuneACCESS, this table was stored by TCRdb with only in-frame sequences that have V and J called. A share of the clones is absent; for the studies checked, an unresolved V gene accounts for under half, and the remainder has no known explanation. The V and J calls and clone size are taken from that table; D and trimming were inferred from the DNA. This sample holds about 250,000 clones; around 85% were observed only once. Roughly 3% of the sample goes to the ten largest clones.

Interpreted using the paper, the treatment or condition label stands for: 19 received Ad26.COV2.S at low or high dose, single or two shots; about 5 received placebo; per-sample allocation not given. Repertoires of vaccine and placebo recipients were sequenced from samples collected on day 63 after the first injection. In Cohort 1b, 20 to 25 adults aged 18-55 years were enrolled at a single site in Boston, USA, between 29 July and 7 August 2020. Ad26.COV2.S was a replication-incompetent adenovirus type 26 vector that expressed a prefusion-stabilized SARS-CoV-2 spike protein derived from the original Wuhan strain.

The chain joins TRBV7-8 to TRBJ2-5, with TRBD1 identical over 8 junction bases. The TCR comes from a person between 18 and 65 years old who received the Ad26.COV2.S COVID-19 vaccine or a placebo. Sequencing used peripheral blood, obtained in a trial of Ad26.COV2.S vaccine versus placebo. The CDR3 has the sequence CASSPPQGVETQYF. The DNA is TGTGCCAGCAGCCCACCACAGGGGGTAGAGACCCAGTACTTC.